This T cell receptor beta chain was documented in a study of blood T cell repertoires in COVID-19. Individuals aged about 18 to 100 years were recruited from fewer than 25 US areas. Clones were sequenced by immunoSEQ multiplex PCR, and TCRdb holds only the in-frame ones, with some missing. This sample has 20,000 or so clones, with around 89% found just once. The CDR3 sequence is 17 residues long. The germline gives CDR1 LNHDA, CDR2 SQIVND (reference sequence). The V end lost 7 bases, the J end lost 1 base, and 22 bases lay between the germline ends. This sequence was found in a woman aged 25 to 39 who had recovered from COVID-19. The material sequenced was PBMCs or T cells enriched from blood (not recorded which). V and J are TRBV19 and TRBJ1-1, with a possible D match to TRBD1 (5 bases). The CDR3 bases are TGTGCCAGTACCACCTTCGATAGGGGTCTGAGGAACACTGAAGCTTTCTTT. It encodes CASTTFDRGLRNTEAFF.